This TCR beta chain was identified during a study of post-analysis software for immune sequencing data. Study background: Several disease courses (relapsing-remitting, secondary progressive and progressive-relapsing) of multiple sclerosis were included. Study findings and constraints: Higher frequency in patients than in controls was seen for about 5 TRBV segments, with TRBV5-6, TRBV5-1 and TRBV20-1 among them.

In regard to this clonotype: Antigen: not known.

Trimming removed 8 bases from V and 1 base from J, with 15 bases in between. Germline CDR1 MNHNS, CDR2 SASEGT. The CDR3 totals 15 residues. Unique molecular identifiers were built into the TCR beta cDNA libraries. The yield from roughly 1 to 10 million T cells was around 500,000 cDNA molecules in total. Each CDR3 protein gets one entry after TCRdb re-called the PCR reads with MiXCR. The table includes about 400,000 distinct CDR3 sequences, around 37% detected once. Sequenced material: blood. The receptor comes from a girl under 18 with multiple sclerosis. The chain links TRBV6-1 to TRBJ1-5; D unresolved. Written as DNA, the CDR3 is TGTGCCAGCTTACAATCTCCCGAGAGCAATCAGCCCCAGCATTTT. This gives the protein CASLQSPESNQPQHF.